The 31 T cell receptor beta chains reported below all come from one sample, sequenced in a study of CD8+CD57+ T cells in acquired aplastic anemia. Patients who underwent sequencing had shown CD8+CD57+ cell expansion by flow cytometry. The study profiled TCR beta VDJ and CDR3 using genomic DNA as template. One entry per CDR3 protein results from TCRdb running MiXCR on the reads. Of roughly 220,000 distinct CDR3 sequences in the sample, less than 75% are singletons; the top ten hold about 60%. Material: sorted CD4+, CD8+, or CD8+CD57+ T cells (not recorded which) from PBMCs. The receptors stem from a human donor with aplastic anemia.

This clonotype has more than one count but fewer than ten. Germline is not matched at one junction end, which may reflect a read error. The chain employs TRBV7-7 and TRBJ2-5; a possible D gene is TRBD1 (5 bases). Germline CDR1 SSHAT, CDR2 FNYEAQ (reference sequence). The CDR3 runs to 14 residues. The CDR3 loop reads CASSLNTGQETQYF. CDR3 DNA sequence: TGTGCTAGCAGCTTAAACACAGGACAAGAGACCCAGTACTTC.

The chain employs TRBV24-1 and TRBJ2-3; 9 bases are shared with TRBD2. There are 15 residues in the CDR3. Germline V gene sequence: CDR1 KGHDR, CDR2 SFDVKD. J lost 2 bases, V lost 3 bases, and 2 bases had no gene match. CDR3 region: CATSDPSGNTDTQYF. The CDR3, as DNA: TGTGCCACCAGTGATCCTAGCGGGAACACAGATACGCAGTATTTT.

As to this clonotype: The junction does not match germline at one end; this may be a read error. The chain uses TRBV15 and TRBJ1-2; 8 positions match TRBD1. Looked up from germline, CDR1 is LNHNV and CDR2 is YYDKDF (reference sequence). The CDR3 loop spans 15 amino acids. This chain's CDR3 is CATSSRTGNGYGCTF. The CDR3 DNA reads as TGTGCCACCAGCAGTAGGACAGGGAATGGCTATGGCTGCACCTTC.

This chain joins TRBV19 and TRBJ1-5; TRBD1 aligns across 11 bases. The junction had 3 bases not matched to a gene; V was cut back by 6 bases and J by 2 bases. Germline V CDR1 and CDR2: LNHDA, SQIVND (reference sequence). CDR3 length: 15 amino acids. The CDR3: CASSVGQGGNQPQHF. The DNA for the CDR3 is TGTGCCAGTAGCGTGGGACAGGGGGGCAATCAGCCCCAGCATTTT.

The chain combines TRBV10-3 with TRBJ2-7, with 9 positions matching TRBD1. V gave up 4 bases and J gave up 5 bases; unmatched junction bases: 9. Germline V gene lookup returns CDR1 ENHRY and CDR2 SYGVKD. The CDR3 length is 15 residues. CDR3 nucleotide sequence: TGTGCCATCAGTGGTGCCGGGACAGGGCTTAACGAGCAGTACTTC. Its protein is CAISGAGTGLNEQYF.

This chain joins TRBV5-1 and TRBJ2-7; 12 bases map to TRBD2. The ends lost 3 bases at V and 3 bases at J; junction bases unmatched: 7. Looked up from germline, CDR1 is SGHRS and CDR2 is YFSETQ. The CDR3 is 16 amino acids. The CDR3 DNA is TGCGCCAGCAGCTCGGGGGAGGGACTAGCGGGCTACGAGCAGTACTTC. Protein: CASSSGEGLAGYEQYF.

This rearrangement joins TRBV27 to TRBJ2-7; D not resolved. Looked up from germline, CDR1 is MNHEY and CDR2 is SMNVEV (reference sequence). Trimming removed 3 bases at V and 4 bases at J, with 13 bases between. The CDR3 has 14 amino acids. The CDR3 nucleotides are TGTGCCAGCAGTTTTTCGGGTGCTGGGTACGAGCAGTACTTC. This sequence encodes CASSFSGAGYEQYF.

The chain uses TRBV25-1 and TRBJ2-2; possible D gene TRBD2, 5 bases. CDR1 and CDR2 (germline): MGHDK, SYGVNS. This CDR3 comprises 14 residues. The V and J ends lost 3 bases and 8 bases respectively, with 13 bases between them. This CDR3 reads CASSDPNRRGELFF. DNA of the CDR3: TGTGCCAGCAGTGACCCAAACCGGAGGGGGGAGCTGTTTTTT.

The chain recombines TRBV2 with TRBJ1-6, with D perhaps TRBD1 (6 bases). The V and J ends lost 11 bases and 9 bases respectively, with 14 bases between them. This CDR3 comprises 12 residues. CDR1 is SNHLY and CDR2 is FYNNEI in the germline V gene. The CDR3 reads CASSRGVSPLHF. The DNA of the CDR3 is TGTGCCTCCTCAAGGGGGGTTTCACCCCTCCACTTT.

V usage is TRBV24-1 and J usage is TRBJ1-2; 7 positions agree with TRBD1. Per the germline V gene, CDR1 is KGHDR and CDR2 is SFDVKD. The J segment lost 7 bases and the V segment lost 4 bases, leaving 11 bases of the junction unmatched. The CDR3 runs to 15 residues. The CDR3 bases are TGTGCCACCAGTGACCCTCGACAGGGAATCTCTGGCTACACCTTC. It specifies CATSDPRQGISGYTF.

This chain uses TRBV7-2 with TRBJ2-7, with D hard to call. The ends were cut back, 4 bases at V and 1 base at J, with 14 bases in the middle. From germline, CDR1 is SGHTA and CDR2 FQGNSA. This CDR3 is 15 amino acids long. CDR3 region: CASSSTVRASYEQYF. The DNA of the CDR3 is TGTGCCAGCAGCTCTACCGTAAGGGCTTCCTACGAGCAGTACTTC. Using reference TRBV7-2 and TRBJ2-7 for the parts outside the CDR3, the full variable domain is GAGVSQSPSNKVTEKGKDVELRCDPISGHTALYWYRQSLGQGLEFLIYFQGNSAPDKSGLPSDRFSAERTGGSVSTLTIQRTQQEDSAVYLCASSSTVRASYEQYFGPGTRLTVT.

Here the CDR3 DNA reads TGTGCCAGCAGTCAACCTTGGGACAGAAATCCCCTCGGTGAGCAGTTCTTC. Encoded protein: CASSQPWDRNPLGEQFF. The chain couples TRBV6-6 to TRBJ2-1, with 7 bases that match TRBD1. The CDR3 extends over 17 amino acids. V was clipped by 5 bases and J by 9 bases; unmatched bases: 19. The germline V gene has CDR1 MNHNY and CDR2 SVGAGI (reference sequence).

The gene calls are TRBV7-2 and TRBJ1-2; 8 bases match TRBD1. Germline V gene lookup returns CDR1 SGHTA and CDR2 FQGNSA. Trimming took 5 bases from V and 8 from J; bases not matched to a gene: 4. The CDR3 covers 12 residues. This CDR3 reads CASSPDRVGYTF. The CDR3 region has the DNA TGTGCCAGCAGCCCGGACAGGGTCGGCTACACCTTC.

This clonotype has only one observation. A much larger clone lies a single base off, so this may be a read error. The DNA for the CDR3 is TGTGCCATCAGTTACTCGTCCCATGAGCAGTTCTTC. Translation gives CAISYSSHEQFF. The rearrangement uses TRBV10-3 and TRBJ2-1; no clear D. The germline CDR1 and CDR2 sequences are ENHRY and SYGVKD. Trimming stripped 5 bases from V and 8 bases from J, with 10 bases between. The CDR3 is made up of 12 amino acids.

This chain connects TRBV5-1 to TRBJ1-1; a possible D gene is TRBD1 (5 bases). This CDR3 comprises 14 residues. V lost 3 bases and J lost 1, with 10 bases in between. The germline V gene has CDR1 SGHRS and CDR2 YFSETQ. CDR3 DNA: TGCGCCAGCAGCTCCGACAGTCCGAACACTGAAGCTTTCTTT. Protein: CASSSDSPNTEAFF.

This clonotype was observed at least ten times. This rearrangement joins TRBV20-1 to TRBJ2-7; no reliable D call. The germline CDR1 and CDR2 sequences are DFQATT and SNEGSKA (reference sequence). This CDR3 is built from 14 residues. V dropped 0 bases and J dropped 0 bases, with 9 bases sitting between them. The CDR3 nucleotides are TGCAGTGCTAGAGATCGATACAACTCCTACGAGCAGTACTTC. Its translation: CSARDRYNSYEQYF.

J is TRBJ1-2 and V is TRBV7-2; 11 bases are shared with TRBD1. This CDR3 is built from 13 residues. V was clipped by 4 bases and J by 8 bases; unmatched bases: 3. CDR1 and CDR2 (germline): SGHTA, FQGNSA. The chain's CDR3 is CASSSGTGGGYTF. In DNA, the CDR3 is TGTGCCAGCAGCTCCGGGACAGGGGGAGGCTACACCTTC.

CDR3 region: CASSIEGQKQFF. The CDR3 coding sequence is TGTGCCAGTAGTATAGAGGGACAAAAGCAGTTCTTC. The chain couples TRBV19 to TRBJ2-1; perhaps TRBD1 as D (6 bases). CDR3 length equals 12 residues. Trimming pared 0 bases from V and 11 bases from J, leaving 8 bases between. Germline V gene sequence: CDR1 LNHDA, CDR2 SQIVND (reference sequence).

This clonotype was seen once. The V call is TRBV7-2, the J call TRBJ2-5; unclear D gene. Germline loops: CDR1 SGHTA, CDR2 FQGNSA. Between the trimmed V and J ends, which lost 6 bases and 1 base, there was a span of 12 bases. The CDR3 is 14 amino acids. In nucleotides, the CDR3 is TGTGCCAGCAGGGCGAAAACCCGCCAAGAGACCCAGTACTTC. It specifies CASRAKTRQETQYF.

V usage is TRBV2 and J usage is TRBJ2-1; possibly TRBD2 for D (5 bases). The germline V and J ends were trimmed by 9 bases and 0 bases, with 12 bases remaining between them. Germline V gives CDR1 SNHLY, CDR2 FYNNEI. CDR3 length equals 14 residues. CDR3 amino acids: CARIPTSSYNEQFF. The CDR3 DNA reads as TGTGCCAGGATTCCCACTAGCTCCTACAATGAGCAGTTCTTC.

About this clonotype: A much larger clone lies one base from this, so it may be a read error. The rearrangement joins TRBV30 to TRBJ1-3; D not certain. The CDR3 has 14 residues. Germline CDR1 is GTSNPN and CDR2 is SVGIG (reference sequence). CDR3 bases: TGTGCCTGGGGTGTGGGGAACTCTGGAAACACCATATATTTT. Translated: CAWGVGNSGNTIYF.

The table lists this clonotype with many counts. The V and J genes are TRBV5-8 and TRBJ2-3; 9 bases match TRBD1. The germline CDR1 and CDR2 sequences are SGHTS and YDEGEE. Trimming removed 4 bases from V and 2 bases from J; junction bases left unmatched: 14. This CDR3 has 18 residues. CDR3 coding DNA: TGTGCCAGCAGCGGAGACAGGGGGGGTAAGGCCTTCACAGATACGCAGTATTTT. Translated: CASSGDRGGKAFTDTQYF. Together with reference TRBV5-8 and TRBJ2-3, the CDR3 gives the full variable domain: EAGVTQSPTHLIKTRGQQATLRCSPISGHTSVYWYQQALGLGLQFLLWYDEGEERNRGNFPPRFSGRQFPNYSSELNVNALELEDSALYLCASSGDRGGKAFTDTQYFGPGTRLTVL.

The genes are TRBV5-1 and TRBJ1-6; no firm D call. The CDR3 contains 13 residues. From germline, CDR1 is SGHRS and CDR2 YFSETQ. Trimming removed 7 bases from V and 4 bases from J, with 9 bases in between. The CDR3 is CASGRVYNSPLHF. The CDR3 coding sequence is TGCGCCAGCGGTCGAGTTTATAATTCACCCCTCCACTTT.

This CDR3 is CATSPAGDRHYGYTF. CDR3 in DNA: TGTGCCACCAGTCCCGCGGGGGACAGGCACTATGGCTACACCTTC. The chain has TRBV24-1 and TRBJ1-2, with TRBD1 identical over 8 bases. The CDR3 totals 15 residues. Germline lookup yields CDR1 KGHDR and CDR2 SFDVKD. V shed 6 bases, J shed 3 bases, and the junction held 8 bases outside the gene matches.

The rearrangement joins TRBV7-8 to TRBJ2-3; no clear D gene. V shed 2 bases and J shed 3 bases, with 9 bases lying between them. CDR1 and CDR2 from the germline V gene are SGHVS and FQNEAQ. The CDR3 contains 14 residues. CDR3 in DNA: TGTGCCAGCAGCTTACAGTTGGGGACAGATACGCAGTATTTT. Translated: CASSLQLGTDTQYF. Drawing the rest from reference TRBV7-8 and TRBJ2-3, the complete variable domain is GAGVSQSPRYKVAKRGQDVALRCDPISGHVSLFWYQQALGQGPEFLTYFQNEAQLDKSGLPSDRFFAERPEGSVSTLKIQRTQQEDSAVYLCASSLQLGTDTQYFGPGTRLTVL.

The chain combines TRBV19 with TRBJ1-5, with D unresolved. Trimming removed 4 bases at V and 3 bases at J, with 4 bases between. CDR1 is LNHDA, CDR2 SQIVND, per germline (reference sequence). The CDR3 consists of 12 residues. CDR3 loop: CASSSINQPQHF. The DNA for the CDR3 is TGTGCCAGTAGTAGCATCAATCAGCCCCAGCATTTT. Looking up the rest from reference TRBV19 and TRBJ1-5 gives the full variable domain: DGGITQSPKYLFRKEGQNVTLSCEQNLNHDAMYWYRQDPGQGLRLIYYSQIVNDFQKGDIAEGYSVSREKKESFPLTVTSAQKNPTAFYLCASSSINQPQHFGDGTRLSIL.

The chain recombines TRBV9 with TRBJ1-1, with 8 bases identical to TRBD1. The germline V gene encodes CDR1 SGDLS and CDR2 YYNGEE. With V trimmed by 0 bases and J by 6 bases, 4 bases remained unmatched. This CDR3 comprises 14 residues. CDR3 loop: CASSVAGGNAEAFF. The CDR3 DNA follows: TGTGCCAGCAGCGTAGCAGGGGGCAATGCTGAAGCTTTCTTT. The whole variable domain, filled in from reference TRBV9 and TRBJ1-1, reads DSGVTQTPKHLITATGQRVTLRCSPRSGDLSVYWYQQSLDQGLQFLIQYYNGEERAKGNILERFSAQQFPDLHSELNLSSLELGDSALYFCASSVAGGNAEAFFGQGTRLTVV.

The V call is TRBV25-1, the J call TRBJ2-1, with 7 nucleotides matching TRBD2. V was pared by 6 bases and J by 9 bases, with 8 bases of the junction left unmatched. The CDR3 spans 13 residues. In germline, CDR1 is MGHDK, CDR2 SYGVNS. In DNA, the CDR3 is TGTGCCAGCAGGGAACTAGCGAGGGGTGAGCAGTTCTTC. Translation: CASRELARGEQFF.

This clonotype was seen a handful of times. This chain joins TRBV10-3 and TRBJ2-5, with D perhaps matching TRBD2 (6 bases). Germline assignment: CDR1 ENHRY and CDR2 SYGVKD. With 3 bases removed from V and 5 bases from J, the gap between germline ends came to 19 bases. The CDR3 extends over 16 amino acids. The DNA of the CDR3 is TGTGCCATCAGTGACCCGGCAGTGGCGGGATCGGAGACCCAGTACTTC. Protein: CAISDPAVAGSETQYF.

The CDR3 sequence is CASSRDRTTGELFF. The CDR3 DNA reads TGTGCCAGCAGCCGGGACAGGACAACCGGGGAGCTGTTTTTT. J is TRBJ2-2 and V is TRBV7-3; 8 bases agree with TRBD1. CDR1 SGHTA and CDR2 FQGTGA come from the germline V gene. This CDR3 spans 14 amino acids. Trimming at V came to 5 bases and at J to 5 bases, leaving 4 bases not matched to a gene.

V is TRBV9 and J is TRBJ1-2, with 7 bases lining up with TRBD1. Germline values: CDR1 SGDLS, CDR2 YYNGEE. V lost 5 bases to trimming and J lost 4 bases; unmatched junction nucleotides: 8. The CDR3 length is 14 residues. CDR3 DNA: TGTGCCAGCAGGACACAGGGGAGCAGCTATGGCTACACCTTC. This gives the protein CASRTQGSSYGYTF. The full variable domain, in which reference TRBV9 and TRBJ1-2 provide the parts outside the CDR3, is DSGVTQTPKHLITATGQRVTLRCSPRSGDLSVYWYQQSLDQGLQFLIQYYNGEERAKGNILERFSAQQFPDLHSELNLSSLELGDSALYFCASRTQGSSYGYTFGSGTRLTVV.